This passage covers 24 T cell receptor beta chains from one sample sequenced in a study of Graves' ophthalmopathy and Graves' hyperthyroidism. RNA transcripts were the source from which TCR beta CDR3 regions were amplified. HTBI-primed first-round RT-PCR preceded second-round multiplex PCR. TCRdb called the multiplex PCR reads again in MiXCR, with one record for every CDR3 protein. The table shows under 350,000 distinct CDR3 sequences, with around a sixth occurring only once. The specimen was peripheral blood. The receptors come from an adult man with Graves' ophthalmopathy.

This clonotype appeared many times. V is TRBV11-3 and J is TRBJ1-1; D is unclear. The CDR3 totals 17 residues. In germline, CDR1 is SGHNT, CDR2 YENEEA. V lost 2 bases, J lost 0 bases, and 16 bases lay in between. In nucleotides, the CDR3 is TGTGCCAGCAGCTTAATATCGAGGGTAGATATGAACACTGAAGCTTTCTTT. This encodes CASSLISRVDMNTEAFF.

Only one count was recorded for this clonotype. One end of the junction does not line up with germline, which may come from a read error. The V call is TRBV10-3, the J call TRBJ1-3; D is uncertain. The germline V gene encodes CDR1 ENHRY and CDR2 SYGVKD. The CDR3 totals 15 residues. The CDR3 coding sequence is TGTGCCATCGGTGACAAGGGAGAGGCTGGAAACACCATATATTTT. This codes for CAIGDKGEAGNTIYF.

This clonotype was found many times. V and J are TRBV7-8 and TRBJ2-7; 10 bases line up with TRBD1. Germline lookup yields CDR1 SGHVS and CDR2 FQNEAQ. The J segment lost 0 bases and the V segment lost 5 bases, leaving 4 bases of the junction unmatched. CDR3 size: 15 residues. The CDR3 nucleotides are TGTGCCAGCAGCGCCGGACAGGGGGTCTCCTACGAGCAGTACTTC. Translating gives CASSAGQGVSYEQYF.

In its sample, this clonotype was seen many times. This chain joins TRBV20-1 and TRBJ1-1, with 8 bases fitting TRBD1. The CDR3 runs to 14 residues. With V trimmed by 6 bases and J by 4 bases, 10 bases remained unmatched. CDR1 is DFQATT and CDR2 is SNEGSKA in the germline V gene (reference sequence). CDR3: CSAPKTGVGTEAFF. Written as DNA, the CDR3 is TGCAGTGCCCCTAAGACAGGGGTGGGCACTGAAGCTTTCTTT.

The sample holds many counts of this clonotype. CDR3 sequence (DNA): TGTGCCACCAGCAGAGATCTAGTACAGCGAGAGACCCAGTACTTC. This codes for CATSRDLVQRETQYF. The rearrangement joins TRBV15 to TRBJ2-5, with D hard to call. Germline loops: CDR1 LNHNV, CDR2 YYDKDF (reference sequence). There are 15 residues in the CDR3. Trimming shortened V by 0 bases and J by 4 bases, and 12 bases separated the two germline ends.

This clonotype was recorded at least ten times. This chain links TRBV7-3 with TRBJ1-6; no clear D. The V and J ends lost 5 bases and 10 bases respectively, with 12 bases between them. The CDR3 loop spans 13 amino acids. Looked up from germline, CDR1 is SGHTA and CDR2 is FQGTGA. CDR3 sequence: CASSQEARSPLHF. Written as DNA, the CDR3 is TGTGCCAGCAGCCAAGAGGCACGGTCACCCCTCCACTTT.

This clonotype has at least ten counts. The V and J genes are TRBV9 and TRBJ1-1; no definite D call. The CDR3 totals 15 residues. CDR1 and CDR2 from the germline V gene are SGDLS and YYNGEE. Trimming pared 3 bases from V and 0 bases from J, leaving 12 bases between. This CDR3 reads CASSGDEALNTEAFF. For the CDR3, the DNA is TGTGCCAGCAGCGGAGACGAGGCCCTGAACACTGAAGCTTTCTTT.

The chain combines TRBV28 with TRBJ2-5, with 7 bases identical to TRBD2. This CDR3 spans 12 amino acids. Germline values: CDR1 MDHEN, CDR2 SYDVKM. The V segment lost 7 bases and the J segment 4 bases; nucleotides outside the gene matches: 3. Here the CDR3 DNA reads TGTGCCAGCACCGTAGCGGGAGAGACCCAGTACTTC. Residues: CASTVAGETQYF.

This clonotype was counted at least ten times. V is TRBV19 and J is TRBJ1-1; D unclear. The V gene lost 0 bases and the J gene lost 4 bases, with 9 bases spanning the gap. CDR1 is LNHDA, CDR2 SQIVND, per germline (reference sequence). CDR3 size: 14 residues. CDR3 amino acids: CASSIDSGGTEAFF. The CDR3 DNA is TGTGCCAGTAGTATAGATAGCGGCGGCACTGAAGCTTTCTTT.

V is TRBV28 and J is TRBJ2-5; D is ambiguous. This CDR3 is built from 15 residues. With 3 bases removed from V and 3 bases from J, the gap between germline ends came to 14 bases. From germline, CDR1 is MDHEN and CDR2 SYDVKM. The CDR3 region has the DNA TGTGCCAGCAGTTTCATGGAAGGCGGCAAAGAGACCCAGTACTTC. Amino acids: CASSFMEGGKETQYF.

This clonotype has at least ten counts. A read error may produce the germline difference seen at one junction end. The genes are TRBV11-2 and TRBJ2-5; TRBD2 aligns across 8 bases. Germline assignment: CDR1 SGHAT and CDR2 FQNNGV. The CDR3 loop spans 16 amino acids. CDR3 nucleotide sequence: TGTGCCAGCAGCGTAGACCTTAGCGGGGCGGGGGAGACCCAGTACTTC. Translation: CASSVDLSGAGETQYF. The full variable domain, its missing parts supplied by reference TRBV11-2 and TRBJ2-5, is EAGVAQSPRYKIIEKRQSVAFWCNPISGHATLYWYQQILGQGPKLLIQFQNNGVVDDSQLPKDRFSAERLKGVDSTLKIQPAKLEDSAVYLCASSVDLSGAGETQYFGPGTRLLVL.

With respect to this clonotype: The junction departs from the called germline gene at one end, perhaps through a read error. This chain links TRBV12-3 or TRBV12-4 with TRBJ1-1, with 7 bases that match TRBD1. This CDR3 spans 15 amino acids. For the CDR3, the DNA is TGTGCCGGCAGTTTTGGGACAGCCTTTCGATCTGAAGCTTTCTTT. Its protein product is CAGSFGTAFRSEAFF.

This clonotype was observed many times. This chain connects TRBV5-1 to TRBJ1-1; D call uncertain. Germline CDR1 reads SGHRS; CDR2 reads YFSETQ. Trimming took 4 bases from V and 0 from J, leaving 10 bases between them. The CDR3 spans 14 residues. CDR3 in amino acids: CASSPGSMNTEAFF. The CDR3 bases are TGCGCCAGCAGCCCCGGGAGTATGAACACTGAAGCTTTCTTT.

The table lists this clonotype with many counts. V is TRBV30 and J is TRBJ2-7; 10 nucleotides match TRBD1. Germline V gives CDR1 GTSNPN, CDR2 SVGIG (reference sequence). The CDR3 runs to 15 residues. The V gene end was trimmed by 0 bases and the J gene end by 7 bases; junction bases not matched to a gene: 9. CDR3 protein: CAWSVSGTGVGEQYF. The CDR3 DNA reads TGTGCCTGGAGTGTATCGGGGACAGGGGTAGGAGAGCAGTACTTC.

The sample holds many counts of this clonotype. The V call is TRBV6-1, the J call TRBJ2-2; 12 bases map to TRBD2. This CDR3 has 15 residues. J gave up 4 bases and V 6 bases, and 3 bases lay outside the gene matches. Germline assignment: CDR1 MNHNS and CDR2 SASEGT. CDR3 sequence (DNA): TGTGCCAGCAGCCTGACTAGCGGGAGCACCGGGGAGCTGTTTTTT. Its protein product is CASSLTSGSTGELFF.

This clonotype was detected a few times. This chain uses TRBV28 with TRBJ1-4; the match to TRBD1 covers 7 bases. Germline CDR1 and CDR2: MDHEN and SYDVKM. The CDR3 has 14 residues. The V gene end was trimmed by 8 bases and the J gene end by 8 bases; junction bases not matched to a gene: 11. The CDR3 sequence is CASHLTGNDEKLFF. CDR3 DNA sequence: TGTGCCAGCCACCTGACAGGGAATGACGAAAAACTGTTTTTT.

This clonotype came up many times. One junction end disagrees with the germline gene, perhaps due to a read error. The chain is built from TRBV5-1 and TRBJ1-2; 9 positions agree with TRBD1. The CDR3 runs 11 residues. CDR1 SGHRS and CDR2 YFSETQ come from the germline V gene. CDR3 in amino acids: CASSIGQGLCF. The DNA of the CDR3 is TGCGCCAGCAGCATCGGACAGGGGCTTTGCTTC.

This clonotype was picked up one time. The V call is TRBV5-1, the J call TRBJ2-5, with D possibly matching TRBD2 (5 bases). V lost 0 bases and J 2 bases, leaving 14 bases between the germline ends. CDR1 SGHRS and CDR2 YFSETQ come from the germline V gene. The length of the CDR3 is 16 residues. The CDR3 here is CASSLAGVGGQETQYF. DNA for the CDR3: TGCGCCAGCAGCTTGGCCGGTGTAGGCGGGCAAGAGACCCAGTACTTC.

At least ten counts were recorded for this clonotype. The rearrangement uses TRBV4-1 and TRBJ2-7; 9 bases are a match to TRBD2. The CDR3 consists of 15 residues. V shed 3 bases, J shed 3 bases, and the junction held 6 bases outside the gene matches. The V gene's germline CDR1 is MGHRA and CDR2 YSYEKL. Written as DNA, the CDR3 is TGCGCCAGCAGCCATACGCGGACTAGCGACTACGAGCAGTACTTC. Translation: CASSHTRTSDYEQYF.

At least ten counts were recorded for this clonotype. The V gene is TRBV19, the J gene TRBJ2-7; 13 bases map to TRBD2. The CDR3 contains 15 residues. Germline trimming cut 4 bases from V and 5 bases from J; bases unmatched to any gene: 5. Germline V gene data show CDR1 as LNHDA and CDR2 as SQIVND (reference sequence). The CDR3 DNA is TGTGCCAGTAGTAGGACTAGCGGGAGCAGTAACGAGCAGTACTTC. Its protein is CASSRTSGSSNEQYF.

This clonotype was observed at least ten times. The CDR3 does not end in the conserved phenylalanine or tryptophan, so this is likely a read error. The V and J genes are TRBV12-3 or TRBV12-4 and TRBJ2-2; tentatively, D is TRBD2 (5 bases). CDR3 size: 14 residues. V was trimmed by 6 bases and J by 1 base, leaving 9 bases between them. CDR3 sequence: CASSQSGNTGELFL. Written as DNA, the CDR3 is TGTGCCAGCAGCCAAAGCGGGAACACCGGGGAGCTGTTTTTG.

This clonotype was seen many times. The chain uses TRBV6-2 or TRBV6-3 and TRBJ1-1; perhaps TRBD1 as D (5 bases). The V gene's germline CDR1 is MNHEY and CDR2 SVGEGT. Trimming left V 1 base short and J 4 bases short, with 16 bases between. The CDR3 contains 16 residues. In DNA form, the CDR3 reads TGTGCCAGCAGTTACTTGGAGGGACTTTGGGGCACTGAAGCTTTCTTT. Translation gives CASSYLEGLWGTEAFF.

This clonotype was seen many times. The CDR3 DNA follows: TGTGCCACCAGTGACCCAAATGACAGGGCACCTTCCTACGAGCAGTACTTC. It yields the protein CATSDPNDRAPSYEQYF. V usage is TRBV24-1 and J usage is TRBJ2-7; 7 nucleotides match TRBD1. Per germline, CDR1 KGHDR and CDR2 SFDVKD. V was clipped by 4 bases and J by 1 base; unmatched bases: 12. The CDR3 is 17 amino acids.

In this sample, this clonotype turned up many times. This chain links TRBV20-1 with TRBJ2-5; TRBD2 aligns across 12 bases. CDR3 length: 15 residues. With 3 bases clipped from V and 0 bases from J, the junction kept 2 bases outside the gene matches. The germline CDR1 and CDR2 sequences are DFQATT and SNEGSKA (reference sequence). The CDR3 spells CSARTSGSYQETQYF. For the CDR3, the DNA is TGCAGTGCTAGGACTAGCGGGAGCTACCAAGAGACCCAGTACTTC.